This T cell receptor beta chain was recorded in a study of blood T cell repertoires in COVID-19. Germline assignment: CDR1 KGHDR and CDR2 SFDVKD. CDR3 length equals 15 residues. V lost 4 bases and J 6 bases, leaving 18 bases between the germline ends. This table comes from immunoSEQ multiplex PCR, and its TCRdb copy is limited to in-frame clones, with some not included. Among about 100,000 clones listed, 85% to 95% were seen once. The specimen sequenced was peripheral blood. V usage is TRBV24-1 and J usage is TRBJ2-7; a possible D gene is TRBD2 (5 bases). The receptor comes from a man in his forties or fifties with active COVID-19. The DNA of the CDR3 is TGTGCCACCAGTGACACGACGGGGAATAGGGTCGAGCAGTACTTC. Amino acids: CATSDTTGNRVEQYF.